This is a list of T cell receptor beta chains from one sample in a study of blood T cell repertoires in COVID-19. Profiling relied on immunoSEQ multiplex PCR, and the TCRdb table lists in-frame clones only, not all of them. The sample has around 200,000 clones; around 85% are singletons. The sample was PBMCs or T cells enriched from blood (not recorded which). The receptors derive from a man aged 40-49 years who had recovered from COVID-19. Each CDR3 is given with its conserved first and last residue. The order of the fields is J gene, clone size, D gene, V gene, CDR3 protein, CDR3 DNA. A D gene is named only where the DNA matches it firmly. A clone size is listed for some rows: how often the clone was seen (once, few, many), or a class if it is expanded.

j_call: TRBJ1-4; clone_size: -; d_call: TRBD1; v_call: TRBV7-8; cdr3_aa: CASSFPTGRSNEKLFF; cdr3_nt: TGTGCCAGCAGCTTCCCGACAGGGCGGAGTAATGAAAAACTGTTTTTT
j_call: TRBJ2-1; clone_size: -; d_call: TRBD2; v_call: TRBV7-3; cdr3_aa: CASSLLAGGYNEQFF; cdr3_nt: TGTGCCAGCAGCTTACTAGCGGGGGGGTACAATGAGCAGTTCTTC
j_call: TRBJ2-7; clone_size: -; d_call: -; v_call: TRBV27; cdr3_aa: CASSSRFGSYEQYF; cdr3_nt: TGTGCCAGCAGTTCGCGGTTCGGGTCCTACGAGCAGTACTTC
j_call: TRBJ2-1; clone_size: -; d_call: -; v_call: TRBV9; cdr3_aa: CASSERGHTNEQFF; cdr3_nt: TGTGCCAGCAGTGAAAGGGGACACACCAATGAGCAGTTCTTC
j_call: TRBJ2-1; clone_size: -; d_call: TRBD2; v_call: TRBV5-1; cdr3_aa: CASNPNSGNHNEQFF; cdr3_nt: TGCGCCAGCAACCCGAACAGCGGGAACCACAATGAGCAGTTCTTC
j_call: TRBJ2-3; clone_size: many; d_call: TRBD1; v_call: TRBV28; cdr3_aa: CASWDRVADTQYF; cdr3_nt: TGTGCCAGCTGGGACAGGGTGGCAGATACGCAGTATTTT
j_call: TRBJ2-3; clone_size: -; d_call: -; v_call: TRBV5-1; cdr3_aa: CASSQQEDTQYF; cdr3_nt: TGCGCCAGCAGCCAACAAGAAGATACGCAGTATTTT
j_call: TRBJ2-7; clone_size: few; d_call: -; v_call: TRBV10-3; cdr3_aa: CAISGGGSYEQYF; cdr3_nt: TGTGCCATCAGTGGGGGCGGCTCCTACGAGCAGTACTTC
j_call: TRBJ1-1; clone_size: few; d_call: TRBD1; v_call: TRBV14; cdr3_aa: CASSRMGTGGTEAFF; cdr3_nt: TGTGCCAGCAGCCGAATGGGTACAGGGGGCACTGAAGCTTTCTTT
j_call: TRBJ1-4; clone_size: -; d_call: TRBD1; v_call: TRBV2; cdr3_aa: CASKTGTANEKLFF; cdr3_nt: TGTGCCAGCAAAACCGGGACAGCGAATGAAAAACTGTTTTTT
j_call: TRBJ2-6; clone_size: -; d_call: -; v_call: TRBV7-3; cdr3_aa: CASSLTGQARSGANVLTF; cdr3_nt: TGTGCCAGCAGCTTAACAGGTCAGGCCCGCTCTGGGGCCAACGTCCTGACTTTC
j_call: TRBJ2-7; clone_size: -; d_call: -; v_call: TRBV5-1; cdr3_aa: CASGAPATGATSYEQYF; cdr3_nt: TGCGCCAGCGGAGCCCCCGCTACAGGCGCCACTTCCTACGAGCAGTACTTC
j_call: TRBJ1-5; clone_size: -; d_call: -; v_call: TRBV27; cdr3_aa: CAIPPGRGKFSQPQHF; cdr3_nt: TGTGCCATCCCACCCGGCCGGGGTAAGTTTAGTCAGCCCCAGCATTTT
j_call: TRBJ1-5; clone_size: -; d_call: TRBD1; v_call: TRBV9; cdr3_aa: CASNRLGQNNQPQHF; cdr3_nt: TGTGCCAGCAACCGCTTGGGACAGAACAATCAGCCCCAGCATTTT
j_call: TRBJ2-7; clone_size: -; d_call: -; v_call: TRBV3-1/TRBV3-2; cdr3_aa: CASSLTDRAKAGQYF; cdr3_nt: TGTGCCAGCAGCCTCACCGACAGGGCCAAGGCGGGACAGTACTTC
j_call: TRBJ1-2; clone_size: -; d_call: TRBD1; v_call: TRBV5-1; cdr3_aa: CASSPRTLQGNYGYTF; cdr3_nt: TGCGCCAGCAGCCCAAGGACCTTACAGGGGAACTATGGCTACACCTTC
j_call: TRBJ1-1; clone_size: few; d_call: -; v_call: TRBV27; cdr3_aa: CASTLDPGGNTEAFF; cdr3_nt: TGTGCCAGCACCCTAGACCCAGGAGGGAACACTGAAGCTTTCTTT
j_call: TRBJ2-1; clone_size: -; d_call: TRBD1; v_call: TRBV6-5; cdr3_aa: CASRDRTYNEQFF; cdr3_nt: TGTGCCAGCAGGGACAGGACCTACAATGAGCAGTTCTTC
j_call: TRBJ1-4; clone_size: -; d_call: -; v_call: TRBV3-1/TRBV3-2; cdr3_aa: CASSPGLTNEKLFF; cdr3_nt: TGTGCCAGCAGCCCAGGGTTAACTAATGAAAAACTGTTTTTT
j_call: TRBJ1-6; clone_size: -; d_call: TRBD1; v_call: TRBV6-5; cdr3_aa: CASSYGTVRGALHF; cdr3_nt: TGTGCCAGCAGTTACGGGACAGTGCGCGGGGCCCTCCACTTT
j_call: TRBJ1-1; clone_size: -; d_call: -; v_call: TRBV24-1; cdr3_aa: CATSDPAGGTEAFF; cdr3_nt: TGTGCCACCAGTGATCCGGCGGGCGGCACTGAAGCTTTCTTT
j_call: TRBJ1-2; clone_size: -; d_call: TRBD1; v_call: TRBV2; cdr3_aa: CASRDPGQEYYGYTF; cdr3_nt: TGTGCCAGCAGAGATCCGGGACAGGAGTACTATGGCTACACCTTC
j_call: TRBJ2-1; clone_size: -; d_call: TRBD2; v_call: TRBV11-2; cdr3_aa: CASSRLAGGSYNEQFF; cdr3_nt: TGTGCCAGCAGCCGACTAGCGGGAGGTTCCTACAATGAGCAGTTCTTC
j_call: TRBJ1-4; clone_size: -; d_call: -; v_call: TRBV5-1; cdr3_aa: CASSLPLTGTRTEKLFF; cdr3_nt: TGCGCCAGCAGCTTGCCCTTAACAGGGACCCGAACTGAAAAACTGTTTTTT
j_call: TRBJ2-3; clone_size: -; d_call: -; v_call: TRBV12-3/TRBV12-4; cdr3_aa: CASSLTTGAQYF; cdr3_nt: TGTGCCAGCAGTCTAACGACAGGAGCGCAGTATTTT
j_call: TRBJ2-7; clone_size: -; d_call: -; v_call: TRBV15; cdr3_aa: CATSRGGRTGNEQYF; cdr3_nt: TGTGCCACCAGCAGAGGAGGGCGGACGGGGAACGAGCAGTACTTC
j_call: TRBJ2-1; clone_size: -; d_call: TRBD2; v_call: TRBV27; cdr3_aa: CASSFTGTRVHEQFF; cdr3_nt: TGTGCCAGCAGTTTTACCGGGACTAGGGTGCATGAGCAGTTCTTC
j_call: TRBJ2-6; clone_size: -; d_call: -; v_call: TRBV5-6; cdr3_aa: CASSSGAGANVLTF; cdr3_nt: TGTGCCAGCAGCTCTGGGGCCGGGGCCAACGTCCTGACTTTC
j_call: TRBJ2-1; clone_size: -; d_call: TRBD2; v_call: TRBV4-3; cdr3_aa: CASSRDGAGVYNEQFF; cdr3_nt: TGCGCCAGCAGCCGAGATGGGGCGGGGGTTTACAATGAGCAGTTCTTC
j_call: TRBJ2-1; clone_size: -; d_call: TRBD2; v_call: TRBV9; cdr3_aa: CASSSSGTSGNNEQFF; cdr3_nt: TGTGCCAGCAGCAGCTCCGGGACTAGCGGGAACAATGAGCAGTTCTTC
j_call: TRBJ2-7; clone_size: -; d_call: TRBD2; v_call: TRBV30; cdr3_aa: CAWGLAGVEQYF; cdr3_nt: TGTGCCTGGGGGCTAGCGGGAGTCGAGCAGTACTTC
j_call: TRBJ1-2; clone_size: -; d_call: -; v_call: TRBV29-1; cdr3_aa: CSVPFKGDYGYTF; cdr3_nt: TGCAGCGTCCCATTTAAGGGGGACTATGGCTACACCTTC
j_call: TRBJ2-2; clone_size: few; d_call: TRBD2; v_call: TRBV9; cdr3_aa: CASSVGPSGTGELFF; cdr3_nt: TGTGCCAGCAGCGTAGGCCCTAGCGGCACCGGGGAGCTGTTTTTT
j_call: TRBJ1-4; clone_size: -; d_call: -; v_call: TRBV18; cdr3_aa: CASSPPLESNEKLFF; cdr3_nt: TGTGCCAGCTCACCCCCGCTCGAGTCTAATGAAAAACTGTTTTTT
j_call: TRBJ1-4; clone_size: once; d_call: TRBD1; v_call: TRBV29-1; cdr3_aa: CSAGTGVNEKLFF; cdr3_nt: TGCAGCGCTGGGACAGGGGTTAATGAAAAACTGTTTTTT
j_call: TRBJ2-7; clone_size: -; d_call: TRBD2; v_call: TRBV7-2; cdr3_aa: CASSLVRTSGARWYF; cdr3_nt: TGTGCCAGCAGCTTAGTACGGACTAGCGGGGCCCGTTGGTACTTC
j_call: TRBJ1-5; clone_size: -; d_call: -; v_call: TRBV7-2; cdr3_aa: CASSSGTPNQPQHF; cdr3_nt: TGTGCCAGCAGTTCCGGGACACCCAATCAGCCCCAGCATTTT
j_call: TRBJ1-5; clone_size: -; d_call: TRBD1; v_call: TRBV5-1; cdr3_aa: CASSLGTGDQPQHF; cdr3_nt: TGCGCCAGCAGCTTAGGGACAGGGGACCAGCCCCAGCATTTT
j_call: TRBJ2-7; clone_size: -; d_call: -; v_call: TRBV5-8; cdr3_aa: CASSLGRRAYEQYF; cdr3_nt: TGTGCCAGCAGCTTGGGACGGAGAGCCTACGAGCAGTACTTC
j_call: TRBJ2-7; clone_size: -; d_call: TRBD1; v_call: TRBV29-1; cdr3_aa: CSVEGQGSSYEQYF; cdr3_nt: TGCAGCGTTGAGGGACAGGGGTCTTCCTACGAGCAGTACTTC
j_call: TRBJ2-2; clone_size: -; d_call: -; v_call: TRBV30; cdr3_aa: CAWSSPGELFF; cdr3_nt: TGTGCCTGGAGTAGCCCCGGGGAGCTGTTTTTT
j_call: TRBJ2-1; clone_size: once; d_call: -; v_call: TRBV27; cdr3_aa: CASSLGYRGGSSYNEQFF; cdr3_nt: TGTGCCAGCAGTTTAGGGTATAGAGGCGGCAGCTCCTACAATGAGCAGTTCTTC
j_call: TRBJ1-1; clone_size: -; d_call: -; v_call: TRBV6-4; cdr3_aa: CASFLSRKNTEAFF; cdr3_nt: TGTGCCAGCTTCCTTAGCAGAAAGAACACTGAAGCTTTCTTT
j_call: TRBJ1-1; clone_size: -; d_call: TRBD1; v_call: TRBV5-6; cdr3_aa: CASSTTGVNTEAFF; cdr3_nt: TGTGCCAGCAGCACGACAGGGGTAAACACTGAAGCTTTCTTT
j_call: TRBJ2-1; clone_size: -; d_call: TRBD2; v_call: TRBV7-2; cdr3_aa: CASNPGGSYNEQFF; cdr3_nt: TGTGCCAGCAACCCGGGAGGTTCCTACAATGAGCAGTTCTTC
j_call: TRBJ1-6; clone_size: -; d_call: TRBD1; v_call: TRBV5-5; cdr3_aa: CASSFLQGAWNSPLHF; cdr3_nt: TGTGCCAGCAGCTTTCTACAGGGGGCTTGGAATTCACCCCTCCACTTT
j_call: TRBJ1-2; clone_size: once; d_call: TRBD1; v_call: TRBV3-1/TRBV3-2; cdr3_aa: CASSQEARGDGYTF; cdr3_nt: TGTGCCAGCAGCCAAGAGGCCAGGGGGGATGGCTACACCTTC
j_call: TRBJ2-7; clone_size: -; d_call: -; v_call: TRBV19; cdr3_aa: CASSIGGGPTYEQYF; cdr3_nt: TGTGCCAGTAGTATAGGGGGCGGCCCAACCTACGAGCAGTACTTC